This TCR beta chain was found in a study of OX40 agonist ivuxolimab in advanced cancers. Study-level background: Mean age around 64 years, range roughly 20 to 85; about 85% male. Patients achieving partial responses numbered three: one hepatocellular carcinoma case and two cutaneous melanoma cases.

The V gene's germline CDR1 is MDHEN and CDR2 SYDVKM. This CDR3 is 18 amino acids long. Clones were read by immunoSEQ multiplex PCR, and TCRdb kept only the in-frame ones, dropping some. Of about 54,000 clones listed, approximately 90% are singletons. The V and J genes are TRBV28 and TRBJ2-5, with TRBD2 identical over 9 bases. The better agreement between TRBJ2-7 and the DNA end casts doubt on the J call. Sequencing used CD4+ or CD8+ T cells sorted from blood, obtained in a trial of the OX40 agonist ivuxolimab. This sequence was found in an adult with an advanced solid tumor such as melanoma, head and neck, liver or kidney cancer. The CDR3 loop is CASSSPRALAGGPYEQYF. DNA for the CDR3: TGTGCCAGCAGTAGTCCCCGGGCTCTTGCGGGAGGGCCCTACGAGCAGTACTTC.